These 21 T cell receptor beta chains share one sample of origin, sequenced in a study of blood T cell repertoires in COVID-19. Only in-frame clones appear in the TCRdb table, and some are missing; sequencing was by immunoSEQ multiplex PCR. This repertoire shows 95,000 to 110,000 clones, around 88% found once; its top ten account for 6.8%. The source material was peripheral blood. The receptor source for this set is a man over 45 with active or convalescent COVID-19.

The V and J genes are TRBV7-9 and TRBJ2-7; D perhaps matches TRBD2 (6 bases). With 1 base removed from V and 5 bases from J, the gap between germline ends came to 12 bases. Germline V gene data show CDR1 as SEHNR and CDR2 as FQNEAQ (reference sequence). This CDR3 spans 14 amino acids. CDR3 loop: CASSLGLANHEQYF. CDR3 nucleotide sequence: TGTGCCAGCAGCTTAGGCCTAGCGAACCACGAGCAGTACTTC.

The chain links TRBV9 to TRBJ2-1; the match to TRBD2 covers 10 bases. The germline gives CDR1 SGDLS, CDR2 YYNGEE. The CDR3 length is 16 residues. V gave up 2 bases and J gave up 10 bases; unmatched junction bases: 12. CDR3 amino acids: CASSVVLAGSRGEQFF. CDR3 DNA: TGTGCCAGCAGCGTGGTACTAGCGGGATCAAGAGGGGAGCAGTTCTTC.

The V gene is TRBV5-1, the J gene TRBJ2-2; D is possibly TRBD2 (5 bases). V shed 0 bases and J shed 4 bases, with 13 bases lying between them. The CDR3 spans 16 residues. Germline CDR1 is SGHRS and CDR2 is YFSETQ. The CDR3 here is CASSLARGEGTGELFF. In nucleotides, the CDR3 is TGCGCCAGCAGCTTGGCCCGAGGCGAGGGCACCGGGGAGCTGTTTTTT.

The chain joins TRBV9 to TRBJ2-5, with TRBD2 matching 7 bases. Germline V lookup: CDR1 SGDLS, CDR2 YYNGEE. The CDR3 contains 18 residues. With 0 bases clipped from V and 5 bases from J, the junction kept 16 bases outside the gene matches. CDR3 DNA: TGTGCCAGCAGCGTAGGTATCTCCGAGCGGGAAGGGTTGGAGACCCAGTACTTC. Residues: CASSVGISEREGLETQYF.

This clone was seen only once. The CDR3 sequence: CASSFGEVGSYEQYF. For the CDR3, the DNA is TGTGCCAGCAGCTTCGGGGAAGTCGGCTCCTACGAGCAGTACTTC. V is TRBV7-9 and J is TRBJ2-7; tentative D call: TRBD2 (5 bases). Germline assignment: CDR1 SEHNR and CDR2 FQNEAQ (reference sequence). This CDR3 is built from 15 residues. The V end lost 3 bases, the J end lost 0 bases, and 12 bases lay between the germline ends.

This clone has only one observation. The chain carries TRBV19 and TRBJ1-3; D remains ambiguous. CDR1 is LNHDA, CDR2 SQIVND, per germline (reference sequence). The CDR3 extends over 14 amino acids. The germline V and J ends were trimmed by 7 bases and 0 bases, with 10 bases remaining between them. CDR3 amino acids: CASTLADSGNTIYF. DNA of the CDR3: TGTGCCAGTACCCTGGCGGACTCTGGAAACACCATATATTTT.

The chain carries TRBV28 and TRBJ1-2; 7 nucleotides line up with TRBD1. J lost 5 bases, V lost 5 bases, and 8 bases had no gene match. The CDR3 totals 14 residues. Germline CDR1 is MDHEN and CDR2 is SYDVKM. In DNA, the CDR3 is TGTGCCAGCAGTGCCCAGGGGGGTGGTTATGGCTACACCTTC. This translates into CASSAQGGGYGYTF.

CDR3 residues: CASESREGLGQYF. CDR3 sequence (DNA): TGTGCCAGCGAGTCGAGGGAGGGTTTAGGGCAGTACTTC. This chain joins TRBV21-1 and TRBJ2-7; no DNA check was done on the table's D call, TRBD2. TRBV21-1 is listed as a pseudogene. This CDR3 has 13 residues.

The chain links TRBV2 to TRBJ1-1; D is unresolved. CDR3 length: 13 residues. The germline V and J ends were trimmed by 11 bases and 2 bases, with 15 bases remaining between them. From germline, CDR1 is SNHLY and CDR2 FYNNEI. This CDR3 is CASSKTANTEAFF. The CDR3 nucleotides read TGTGCCTCTTCCAAAACAGCAAACACTGAAGCTTTCTTT.

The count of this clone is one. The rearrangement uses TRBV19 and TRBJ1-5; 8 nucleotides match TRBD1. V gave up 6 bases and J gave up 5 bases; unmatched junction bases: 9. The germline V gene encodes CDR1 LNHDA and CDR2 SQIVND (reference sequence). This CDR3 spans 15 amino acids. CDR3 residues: CASRSTGGGDQPQHF. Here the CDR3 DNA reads TGTGCCAGTAGATCTACAGGGGGAGGGGATCAGCCCCAGCATTTT.

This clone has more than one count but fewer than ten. The CDR3 reads CASSPPTASGSDTQYF. CDR3 bases: TGTGCCAGCTCACCACCGACAGCTAGCGGTTCAGATACGCAGTATTTT. The chain employs TRBV18 and TRBJ2-3; TRBD2 agrees at 7 bases. Germline V gene lookup returns CDR1 KGHSH and CDR2 LQKENI. This CDR3 is built from 16 residues. V gave up 0 bases and J gave up 4 bases; unmatched junction bases: 7.

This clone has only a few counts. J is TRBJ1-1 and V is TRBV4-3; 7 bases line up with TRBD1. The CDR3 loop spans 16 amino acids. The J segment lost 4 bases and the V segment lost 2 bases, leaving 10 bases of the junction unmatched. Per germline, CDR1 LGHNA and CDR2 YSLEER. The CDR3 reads CASSQFTGAVGTEAFF. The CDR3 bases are TGCGCCAGCAGCCAATTCACAGGGGCCGTCGGCACTGAAGCTTTCTTT.

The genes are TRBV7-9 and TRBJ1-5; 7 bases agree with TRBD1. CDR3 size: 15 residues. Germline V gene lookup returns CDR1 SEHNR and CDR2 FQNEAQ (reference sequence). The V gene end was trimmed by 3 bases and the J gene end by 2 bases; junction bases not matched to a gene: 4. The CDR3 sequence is CASSFGTAGNQPQHF. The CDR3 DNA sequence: TGTGCCAGCAGCTTCGGGACAGCCGGCAATCAGCCCCAGCATTTT.

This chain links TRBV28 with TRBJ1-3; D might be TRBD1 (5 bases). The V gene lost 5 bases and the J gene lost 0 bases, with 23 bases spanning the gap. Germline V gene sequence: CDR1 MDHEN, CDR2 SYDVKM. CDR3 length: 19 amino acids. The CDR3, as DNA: TGTGCCAGCAGTCCAACTAGCGCCCAAACAGGTACCTCTGGAAACACCATATATTTT. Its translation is CASSPTSAQTGTSGNTIYF. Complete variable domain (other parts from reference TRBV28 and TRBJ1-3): DVKVTQSSRYLVKRTGEKVFLECVQDMDHENMFWYRQDPGLGLRLIYFSYDVKMKEKGDIPEGYSVSREKKERFSLILESASTNQTSMYLCASSPTSAQTGTSGNTIYFGEGSWLTVV.

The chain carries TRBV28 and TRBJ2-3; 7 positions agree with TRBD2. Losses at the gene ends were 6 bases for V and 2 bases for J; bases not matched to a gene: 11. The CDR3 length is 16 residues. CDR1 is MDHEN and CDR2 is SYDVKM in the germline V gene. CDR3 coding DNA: TGTGCCAGCAGCCAAACCGGGAGGACTATCACAGATACGCAGTATTTT. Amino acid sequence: CASSQTGRTITDTQYF.

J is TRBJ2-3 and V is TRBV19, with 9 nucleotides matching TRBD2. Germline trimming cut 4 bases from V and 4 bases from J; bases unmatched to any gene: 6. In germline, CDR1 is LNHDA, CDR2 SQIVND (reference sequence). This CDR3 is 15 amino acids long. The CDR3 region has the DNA TGTGCCAGTAGTAGGTCTAGCGGGGAATCAGATACGCAGTATTTT. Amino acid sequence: CASSRSSGESDTQYF.

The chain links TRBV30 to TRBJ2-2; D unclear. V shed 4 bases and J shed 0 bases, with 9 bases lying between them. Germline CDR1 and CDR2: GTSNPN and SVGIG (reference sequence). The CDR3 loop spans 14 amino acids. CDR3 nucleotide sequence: TGTGCCTGGAACTTAAATACGAACACCGGGGAGCTGTTTTTT. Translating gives CAWNLNTNTGELFF.

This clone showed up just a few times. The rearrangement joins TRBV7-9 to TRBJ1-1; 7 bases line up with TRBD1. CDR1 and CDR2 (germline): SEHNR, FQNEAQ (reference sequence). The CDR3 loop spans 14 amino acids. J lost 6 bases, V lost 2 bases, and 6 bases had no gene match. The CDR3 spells CASSLYPGTAEAFF. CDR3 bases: TGTGCCAGCAGCTTATACCCAGGGACAGCTGAAGCTTTCTTT. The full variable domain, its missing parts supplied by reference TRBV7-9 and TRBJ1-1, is DTGVSQNPRHKITKRGQNVTFRCDPISEHNRLYWYRQTLGQGPEFLTYFQNEAQLEKSRLLSDRFSAERPKGSFSTLEIQRTEQGDSAMYLCASSLYPGTAEAFFGQGTRLTVV.

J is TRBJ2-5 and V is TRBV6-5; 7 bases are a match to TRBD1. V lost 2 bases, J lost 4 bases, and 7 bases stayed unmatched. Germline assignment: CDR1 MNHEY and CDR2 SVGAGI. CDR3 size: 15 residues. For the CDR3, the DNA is TGTGCCAGCAGTTACGCCTACAGGGGTTCAGAGACCCAGTACTTC. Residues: CASSYAYRGSETQYF.

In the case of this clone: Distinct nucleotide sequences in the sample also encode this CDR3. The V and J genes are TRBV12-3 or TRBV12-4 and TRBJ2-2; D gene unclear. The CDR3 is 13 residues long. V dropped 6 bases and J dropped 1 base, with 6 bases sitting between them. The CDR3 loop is CASSLLNTGELFF. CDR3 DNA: TGTGCCAGCAGCCTACTGAACACCGGGGAGCTGTTTTTT.

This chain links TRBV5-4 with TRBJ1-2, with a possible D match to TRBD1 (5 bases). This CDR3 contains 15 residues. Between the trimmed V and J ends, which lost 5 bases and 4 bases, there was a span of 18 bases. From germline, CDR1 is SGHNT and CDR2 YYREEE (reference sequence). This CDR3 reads CASSPSGYTAYGYTF. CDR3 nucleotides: TGTGCCAGCAGTCCCTCAGGGTACACGGCCTATGGCTACACCTTC.